This TCR beta chain was documented in a study of shared clonotypes between healthy human individuals. The germline CDR1 and CDR2 sequences are SGHAT and FQNNGV. The CDR3 length is 13 residues. V shed 4 bases and J shed 2 bases, with 8 bases lying between them. Repertoires were generated with immunoSEQ multiplex PCR, while TCRdb's copy carries only in-frame clones and drops some. The sample contains over a million clones, roughly 96% of which appear only once. The chain couples TRBV11-2 to TRBJ1-1, with no clear D. This TCR came from a man aged 25 to 45 in good health. Sequences were obtained from naive CD4+ T cells sorted from blood. This sample's subset: CD45RA+ positively selected. CDR3 coding DNA: TGTGCCAGCAGCTCAGACTATAACACTGAAGCTTTCTTT. Translation: CASSSDYNTEAFF.